The source of this T cell receptor beta chain is a study of cytomegalovirus exposure and HLA in healthy donors (TCRdb year 2017). For the study in its entirety: An earlier analysis of roughly 570 of the donors reported approximately 260 Gb of sequence data and 95 million to 140 million unique TCR beta sequences obtained from some 170 million T cells. Along with the approximately 620-subject first cohort, a separate validation cohort of over a hundred different subjects was used. Alongside the repertoire data, information on donor age, sex, ethnicity and CMV serostatus was compiled. The later analysis used no new phenotypic data to find candidate immune exposures, relying instead on TCR beta sequences and their occurrence across donors. The study aimed to test whether cataloging public T cell receptors could reveal signatures of past pathogen exposure. Typing coverage varied by locus: roughly 629-630 donors for A, B, C, DRB1 and DQB1; roughly 520 for DQA1; approximately 610 for DPA1; around 450 for DPB1. A later analysis re-examined previously published TCR beta repertoires from just over 650 donors and added high-resolution HLA genotyping to investigate patterns of TCR occurrence. Both class I and class II loci were covered by HLA typing, at four-digit resolution. Among the approximately 400 genotyped donors, more than 70% belonged to the genetic ancestry cluster associated with self-reported Caucasian donors. Among roughly 400 genotyped donors of the cohort, an average of roughly 230,000 unique TCR beta nucleotide sequences was sequenced per donor, of which 15% to 20% were non-productive. Using immunosequencing, the study profiled T cell repertoires from some 670 subjects and related those repertoires to cytomegalovirus serostatus. An earlier analysis of around 640 of the donors used high-throughput TCR beta sequencing to judge whether each TCR beta V gene segment behaved as functional or pseudogenic. An early release covering about 600 HLA-typed donors comprised approximately 300 gigabases of sequencing data and about 90 million unique TCR sequences. All discovery cohort repertoires had been generated on a single sequencing platform. To predict cytomegalovirus infection status, the study combined high-throughput TCR immunosequencing, statistical association of individual TCRs with disease status, and machine learning. In a later genetic analysis, genome-wide SNP genotypes for 398 of the 666 donors were used, and that subset was treated as a discovery cohort. Five DR-DQ haplotypes were handled as single units for association and clustering, since linkage in the cohort was strong. General conclusions and limits of the study: A later analysis associated around 16,000 TCR beta sequences with specific HLA alleles at a false discovery rate of 0.05. In a later genetic analysis, fewer N-insertions in productive TCRs were reported among donors in an Asian-associated ancestry cluster than the roughly 700-donor mean. The study gave a list of 150 to 200 TCR beta chains associated with cytomegalovirus. Broadly in line with IMGT annotations, most TCR beta V segments showed up in productive rearrangements about 87% or about 30% of the time in an earlier analysis of 450 to 600 of the donors. According to a later analysis, most CMV-associated TCR beta chains appeared to be HLA-restricted, and the HLA associations seemed to be driven largely by CMV exposure. An association between a missense DCLRE1C variant and V-gene and J-gene trimming of TCR beta chains was found in a later genetic analysis and replicated in an independent cohort. The 87-base-pair reads could not distinguish some IMGT-functional V segments, including TRBV6-2 and TRBV6-3, so those segments were excluded. A further reported finding was that TCR beta sequences accurately predicted the HLA-A and HLA-B alleles for most subjects in the first cohort. Over 15 rarely observed V segments, including chromosome 9 orphons, were excluded from the earlier analysis of approximately 500 of the donors because counts were too low. The sequencing pipeline was judged likely to have produced a cluster of highly shared sequence variants as a technical artifact. The classifier was reported to diagnose cytomegalovirus status with high specificity and sensitivity in both the original cohort and the validation cohort. Only TCR beta chains were sequenced in this cohort, and the absence of alpha or paired-chain data limited detectable features. A few of the identified cytomegalovirus-associated TCR beta chains were confirmed in vitro to be specific for cytomegalovirus antigens. Correlated functional status among segregating V segments might be attributable to linkage disequilibrium, but an unknown experimental factor could not be ruled out. The only immune exposure information available for the cohort was CMV serostatus. Roughly uniform sequencing depth across donors was assumed in presence/absence analyses, although this assumption may not hold. According to a later analysis, TCR association rates differed among HLA loci, with DRB1 alleles showing the most associated TCRs and HLA-C alleles showing the fewest. In a later analysis, HLA-associated TCR beta chains were found to be more clonally expanded and to have lower generation probabilities than equally common non-associated chains. It was suggested by the authors that the approach could potentially be generalized to other disease states and immunological phenotypes. Because HLA typing was missing for some donors at each locus, association tests included only the typed subset. When HLA alleles, especially DR and DQ, strongly co-occurred, TCR associations were difficult to assign to individual alleles. Most TCR sequences were seen in very few donors, while some public TCRs were found in many individuals. According to a later analysis, parvovirus B19, influenza, CMV and Epstein-Barr virus appeared linked to several top co-occurrence clusters.

Library preparation was by the immunoSEQ multiplex PCR assay. A mixture of 60 forward primers for TCR Vbeta segments and 13 reverse primers for TCR Jbeta segments was used in the multiplex PCR. The CDR3 region of rearranged TCR beta genes was amplified from genomic DNA with a multiplex PCR assay. The Illumina HiSeq System was used to sequence the amplified TCR beta libraries as 87-base-pair reads. Per the source publication's procedure: A later analysis counted about 80 million unique TCR beta chains across the 666 repertoires, and some 11 million of these chains were shared by at least two donors. To remove PCR and sequencing errors, raw reads were error-corrected and collapsed into unique sequences using a nearest-neighbor algorithm that merged closely related sequences. Alignment of CDR3 sequences to IMGT reference sequences was used to assign V, D and J gene segments. Each retained sequence needed at least a six-nucleotide match to both a V gene segment and a J gene segment. Rearrangements were classified as productive when the CDR3 lacked stop codons and remained in frame with V and J, and all other rearrangements were classified as non-productive. CDR3 was defined according to IMGT convention as the region running from the second conserved V-encoded cysteine to the conserved J-encoded phenylalanine. In an earlier analysis of approximately 500 of the donors, sequences lacking an unambiguous match to a single V gene segment were excluded. In an earlier analysis of several hundred of the donors, V segments were called functional above 56.7% productive rearrangements and were called segregating when the between-donor standard deviation exceeded 5%. A statistical classification framework was built for diagnosing cytomegalovirus status from the catalog of TCR beta chain sequences. V and J gene assignment, in a later analysis, came from comparing TCR nucleotide sequences with IMGT/GENE-DB human TR gene sequences. In a later analysis, CDR3 sequences and most-parsimonious VDJ recombination scenarios were assigned using the TCRdist pipeline. In a later analysis, each TCR beta chain was defined by its CDR3 amino acid sequence together with its V-gene family, and reads lacking a unique V-gene family were excluded. As a way to deal with suspected cross-contamination and a sequencing artifact, a later analysis dropped 450 to 600 nucleotide sequences that were highly shared and had low generation probability. In a later analysis, a clonal expansion index for each public chain was calculated from normalized within-repertoire ranks of inferred template counts. In a later analysis, generation probabilities were computed using a VDJ recombination model fitted to out-of-frame rearrangements, and the results were checked against IGoR. A later analysis scored TCR-TCR, TCR-HLA and TCR-CMV co-occurrence with hypergeometric tests, applying a repertoire-size bias correction to TCR pairs. To estimate false discovery rates, a later analysis permuted the HLA or CMV assignments 20 times. In a later analysis, co-occurring TCRs were grouped using DBSCAN, with TCRdist sequence similarity added in when clustering inside HLA-allele-positive subsets. For co-occurrence clustering, repertoires with fewer than 30,000 or more than 120,000 public chains were excluded, along with roughly five repertoires with anomalous nucleotide sharing. TCRdb carries this immuneACCESS record with in-frame sequences only. Its versions omit some clonotypes, under half of them owing to an unresolved V gene in the studies checked, with the rest unexplained. That table supplies the V and J calls and clone size; D and trimming were determined from the DNA. This sample is represented by 120,000 to 150,000 clones; around three quarters of them were singletons. The biggest ten clones account for over 2% of the sample.

Worth noting for this clone: Its antigen is still unknown. The junction departs from germline at one end; a sequencing error may be responsible.

The CDR3 holds 14 amino acids from the cysteine to the phenylalanine. Only the CDR3 region is kept as DNA, spanning 42 bases read in frame from base 1. The germline V gene encodes CDR1 LNHNV and CDR2 YYDKDF (reference sequence). The cohort was made up of 666 healthy bone marrow donors. Cohort members were all nominally healthy when sampled, although unrecorded immune exposures were likely present. The donor was CMV seronegative and belonged to the group of 350 or so seronegative cohort members. Each donor provided a peripheral blood sample, and peripheral blood mononuclear cells were used for TCR beta sequencing. The Qiagen DNeasy Blood Extraction Kit was used to extract genomic DNA from the blood cell samples.

The sequence came from a man aged 25-45 years in good health and CMV-seronegative. Sequencing was done on a sample of PBMCs. The chain links TRBV15 with TRBJ1-5, with TRBD1 as a weak D call on 5 bases. The DNA reads TGTGCCACCAGCTACGTAGGGGTCGGGCAGCCCCAGAATTTT. The encoded protein is CATSYVGVGQPQNF.